This TCR beta chain appears in the sequencing data of a study of CD8 T cells in Susac syndrome. This CDR3 spans 15 amino acids. The junction had 7 bases not matched to a gene; V was cut back by 2 bases and J by 6 bases. CDR1 and CDR2 (germline): SGHDN, FVKESK. An amount of RNA that ranged from 0.5 to 1 ug was reverse transcribed with random hexamers. Via MiXCR, TCRdb re-called the immunoSEQ multiplex PCR reads, giving one row per CDR3 protein. The sample comprises roughly 100,000 distinct CDR3 sequences, approximately 94% of which are singletons, and 0.41% rests with the top ten. Sequencing used CD8+ T cells from PBMCs. The rearrangement joins TRBV14 to TRBJ2-7; 10 bases are shared with TRBD1. This sequence originates from a human donor with Susac syndrome. The CDR3 loop is CASSQWGQGIAEQYF. CDR3 coding DNA: TGTGCCAGCAGCCAATGGGGACAGGGGATTGCCGAGCAGTACTTC.